The rows below give T cell receptor beta chains drawn from one sample of a study of response to subunit inactivated influenza vaccine. Each CDR3 protein gets one entry after TCRdb re-called the RT-PCR reads with MiXCR. The data contain around 490,000 distinct CDR3 sequences, 7.5% to 8.5% of them singletons. This sample comprised PBMCs from blood, obtained 23 months after vaccination. These receptors came from a man between 45 and 75 years old who received an inactivated influenza vaccine. Both conserved end residues are part of each CDR3. A D gene is named only where the DNA matches it firmly. Part of the rows lack a size; the others show once, few, many or a class for expanded clones.

clone size | J gene | D gene | V gene | CDR3 protein | CDR3 DNA
few | TRBJ2-3 | TRBD2 | TRBV20-1 | CSAPLAGVADTQYF | TGCAGTGCTCCACTAGCGGGGGTGGCAGATACGCAGTATTTT
- | TRBJ2-7 | - | TRBV29-1 | CSVEDAAEPYEQYF | TGCAGCGTTGAAGATGCGGCAGAACCCTACGAGCAGTACTTC
- | TRBJ1-2 | - | TRBV20-1 | CSATRRGGLYGYTF | TGCAGTGCTACCCGGCGGGGAGGGCTCTATGGCTACACCTTC
- | TRBJ2-3 | - | TRBV7-2 | CASSQQIRSTDTQYF | TGTGCCAGCAGCCAACAAATTCGGAGCACAGATACGCAGTATTTT
many | TRBJ2-7 | - | TRBV20-1 | CSARIQTGREQYF | TGCAGTGCTAGAATCCAGACAGGACGCGAGCAGTACTTC
few | TRBJ2-6 | TRBD1 | TRBV6-5 | CASSYGQGAGANVLTF | TGTGCCAGCAGTTACGGACAGGGGGCTGGGGCCAACGTCCTGACTTTC
many | TRBJ1-1 | TRBD1 | TRBV5-1 | CASNRDRVNTEAFF | TGCGCCAGCAACCGGGACAGGGTGAACACTGAAGCTTTCTTT
- | TRBJ2-7 | TRBD1 | TRBV28 | CASSFGTGIRDYEQYF | TGTGCCAGCAGTTTTGGGACAGGGATCAGGGACTACGAGCAGTACTTC
many | TRBJ2-1 | TRBD2 | TRBV7-2 | CASNPSGRESYNEQFF | TGTGCCAGCAACCCTAGCGGGAGAGAGTCCTACAATGAGCAGTTCTTC
many | TRBJ2-2 | - | TRBV5-1 | CASSLAVRRSTGELFF | TGCGCCAGCAGCTTGGCCGTAAGGAGGAGTACCGGGGAGCTGTTTTTT
many | TRBJ2-7 | - | TRBV29-1 | CSVASYEQYF | TGCAGCGTAGCCTCCTACGAGCAGTACTTC
few | TRBJ1-6 | - | TRBV20-1 | CSARDPAVYNSPLHF | TGCAGTGCTAGAGATCCGGCGGTTTATAATTCACCCCTCCACTTT
few | TRBJ2-6 | - | TRBV30 | CAWSNAGTGANVLTF | TGTGCCTGGAGTAATGCCGGGACTGGGGCCAACGTCCTGACTTTC
- | TRBJ2-7 | - | TRBV20-1 | CSALGRVEGRPYEQYF | TGCAGTGCCCTAGGACGGGTTGAGGGGCGCCCCTACGAGCAGTACTTC
few | TRBJ2-3 | - | TRBV5-1 | CASRRREERDTQYF | TGCGCCAGCAGGCGCCGAGAGGAGAGAGATACGCAGTATTTT
- | TRBJ1-6 | TRBD1 | TRBV10-3 | CAISKTGKGNSPLHF | TGTGCCATCAGTAAGACAGGGAAGGGAAATTCACCCCTCCACTTT
few | TRBJ1-1 | - | TRBV5-1 | CASSLTIGGTEAFF | TGCGCCAGCAGCTTGACCATAGGAGGCACTGAAGCTTTCTTT
few | TRBJ2-2 | - | TRBV18 | CASSPRFAGGELFF | TGTGCCAGCTCACCACGGTTTGCAGGCGGGGAGCTGTTTTTT
- | TRBJ1-1 | - | TRBV10-2 | CASSLKGGGNTEAFF | TGCGCCAGCAGTTTAAAAGGCGGTGGTAACACTGAAGCTTTCTTT
many | TRBJ2-3 | TRBD2 | TRBV5-1 | CASSLTSGTDTQYF | TGTGCCAGCAGCTTGACTAGCGGCACAGATACGCAGTATTTT
few | TRBJ2-7 | - | TRBV20-1 | CSARSPRDVSYEQYF | TGCAGTGCTAGGTCACCTCGGGACGTATCCTACGAGCAGTACTTC
- | TRBJ2-1 | TRBD2 | TRBV12-3/TRBV12-4 | CASRPLAGVKNEQFF | TGTGCCAGCAGACCTCTAGCGGGAGTTAAAAATGAGCAGTTCTTC
- | TRBJ1-1 | - | TRBV7-9 | CASSLPVNTEAFF | TGTGCCAGCAGCTTACCAGTGAACACTGAAGCTTTCTTT
many | TRBJ1-5 | TRBD1 | TRBV6-1 | CASRGQGGSQPQHF | TGTGCCAGCAGGGGACAGGGAGGGAGTCAGCCCCAGCATTTT
many | TRBJ2-2 | - | TRBV7-2 | CASSLGGVNTGELFF | TGCGCCAGCAGCTTGGGTGGGGTGAACACCGGGGAGCTGTTTTTT
few | TRBJ1-1 | - | TRBV11-2 | CASSLSLVAFF | TGTGCCAGCAGCTTGTCCCTTGTCGCTTTCTTT
few | TRBJ1-5 | - | TRBV7-6 | CASSQAQGMYSNQPQHF | TGTGCCAGCAGCCAGGCCCAGGGAATGTATAGCAATCAGCCCCAGCATTTT
- | TRBJ1-6 | TRBD1 | TRBV5-1 | CASSWGQVLNSPLLF | TGCGCCAGCAGCTGGGGACAGGTTCTTAATTCACCCCTCCTCTTT
few | TRBJ2-4 | TRBD1 | TRBV4-1 | CASSHLAGTVRNIQYF | TGCGCCAGCAGCCACCTGGCCGGGACAGTGAGGAACATTCAGTACTTC
few | TRBJ1-4 | - | TRBV4-1 | CASSPGRAQGGEKLFF | TGCGCCAGCAGCCCCGGACGGGCCCAGGGTGGAGAAAAACTGTTTTTT
few | TRBJ2-3 | - | TRBV29-1 | CSVEDLGTDPYSTDTQYF | TGCAGCGTTGAAGATCTTGGTACAGATCCCTATAGCACAGATACGCAGTATTTT
many | TRBJ2-3 | TRBD1 | TRBV5-1 | CASSLGTGGGDTQYF | TGCGCCAGCAGCTTGGGGACAGGCGGCGGAGATACGCAGTATTTT
- | TRBJ1-5 | - | TRBV5-5 | CASSLVGPAPQHF | TGTGCCAGCAGCTTAGTGGGGCCGGCTCCCCAGCATTTT
many | TRBJ2-3 | TRBD1 | TRBV29-1 | CSVVQGVTDTQYF | TGCAGCGTTGTACAGGGGGTGACAGATACGCAGTATTTT
few | TRBJ1-3 | - | TRBV6-2/TRBV6-3 | CASSRDGPICDF | TGTGCCAGCAGTCGGGACGGACCCATATGTGACTTT
- | TRBJ2-3 | TRBD1 | TRBV20-1 | CSAATGASTDTQYF | TGCAGTGCCGCGACAGGGGCTAGCACAGATACGCAGTATTTT
- | TRBJ1-1 | - | TRBV12-3/TRBV12-4 | CASSTSPGVRNTEAFF | TGTGCCAGCAGTACCTCCCCGGGAGTCAGGAACACTGAAGCTTTCTTT
many | TRBJ2-7 | TRBD1 | TRBV20-1 | CSAEDRASYEQYF | TGCAGTGCCGAAGACAGGGCGTCCTACGAGCAGTACTTC
many | TRBJ2-2 | TRBD2 | TRBV30 | CAWSLAEPAGELFF | TGTGCCTGGAGTCTAGCGGAACCGGCCGGGGAGCTGTTTTTT
few | TRBJ2-5 | - | TRBV15 | CATSRGSGETQYF | TGTGCCACCAGCAGGGGGTCCGGAGAGACCCAGTACTTC
many | TRBJ2-5 | TRBD2 | TRBV20-1 | CSATLGLAESALRETQYF | TGCAGTGCGACCCTGGGACTAGCTGAAAGTGCGTTGCGAGAGACCCAGTACTTC
many | TRBJ2-1 | - | TRBV28 | CASSLRNHEQFF | TGTGCCAGCAGTCTACGGAATCATGAGCAGTTCTTC
- | TRBJ2-3 | TRBD2 | TRBV7-2 | CASSPETSGGAAQYF | TGTGCCAGCAGCCCCGAGACTAGCGGGGGGGCCGCGCAGTATTTT
few | TRBJ2-7 | TRBD1 | TRBV18 | CASSSDRVKYYEQYF | TGTGCCAGCTCATCGGACAGGGTCAAATACTACGAGCAGTACTTC
many | TRBJ1-5 | - | TRBV5-5 | CASSSRDANQPQHF | TGTGCCAGCAGCTCACGGGACGCCAATCAGCCCCAGCATTTT
many | TRBJ2-1 | TRBD2 | TRBV4-3 | CASSQIPGTSVSEQFF | TGCGCCAGCAGCCAAATCCCCGGGACTAGCGTTTCCGAGCAGTTCTTC
- | TRBJ2-7 | - | TRBV9 | CASSVGADYEQYF | TGTGCCAGCAGCGTAGGTGCAGACTACGAGCAGTACTTC
many | TRBJ2-1 | TRBD2 | TRBV20-1 | CSARPPITSGGAYNEQFF | TGCAGTGCTAGACCACCCATTACTAGCGGGGGGGCCTACAATGAGCAGTTCTTC
- | TRBJ1-2 | - | TRBV5-5 | CASSSTGPYGYTF | TGTGCCAGCAGCTCCACAGGGCCGTATGGCTACACCTTC
- | TRBJ2-3 | - | TRBV12-3/TRBV12-4 | CASSLIGRPDTQYF | TGTGCCAGCAGTTTAATTGGGCGACCAGATACGCAGTATTTT
many | TRBJ1-5 | - | TRBV20-1 | CSASGAVNQPQHF | TGCAGTGCCTCAGGGGCGGTTAATCAGCCCCAGCATTTT
- | TRBJ2-2 | - | TRBV7-4 | CASSLLRVKRKKGTREAGELFF | TGTGCCAGCAGCTTATTACGAGTAAAAAGGAAAAAGGGGACAAGAGAAGCCGGGGAGCTGTTTTTT
few | TRBJ1-6 | TRBD1 | TRBV6-5 | CASSYGTGVNSPLHF | TGTGCCAGCAGTTACGGGACAGGGGTTAATTCACCCCTCCACTTT
few | TRBJ2-2 | TRBD1 | TRBV29-1 | CSAQGVVSTGELFF | TGCAGCGCCCAGGGGGTCGTGAGCACCGGGGAGCTGTTTTTT
few | TRBJ2-3 | - | TRBV7-2 | CASSRGVAGTGLDTQYF | TGTGCCAGCAGCCGGGGGGTAGCCGGGACAGGTCTAGATACGCAGTATTTT
many | TRBJ2-2 | - | TRBV10-3 | CAISDPDSGHTGELFF | TGTGCCATCAGTGATCCGGATAGCGGCCACACCGGGGAGCTGTTTTTT
many | TRBJ2-2 | - | TRBV7-8 | CASSLTSAGELFF | TGTGCCAGCAGCTTAACCTCAGCCGGGGAGCTGTTTTTT